A selection of T cell receptor beta chains follows, all from one sample in a study of breast tumors, draining lymph nodes, adjacent tissues. TCRdb reprocessed the multiplex PCR reads with MiXCR, giving one entry per CDR3 protein. The data hold more than 100,000 distinct CDR3 sequences, with 20% to 25% observed a single time. Sequencing was done on a sample of axillary lymph node tissue. The receptors come from a female donor with breast cancer. Some clones in this sample may be carry-over from other donors' samples. Both conserved end residues are trimmed from each CDR3.

>TRBJ2-3|TRBV7-9
ASRPGLAGNTDTQY
>TRBJ2-3|TRBV5-1
ASSKDEVEPVD
>TRBJ2-7|TRBV27
ASSWDGYEQY
>TRBJ1-2|TRBV29-1
SVEDSTHAGYT
>TRBJ2-2|TRBV6-1
ASSDRVGGELF
>TRBJ2-2|TRBV12-3/TRBV12-4
ASSLISGRGTGELF
>TRBJ2-7|TRBV29-1
SVNKGGEQY
>TRBJ1-4|TRBV19
ASSRNTGVNEKLF
>TRBJ2-3|TRBV20-1
SARAPSTDTQY
>TRBJ2-6|TRBV4-1
ASSRAPGANVLT
>TRBJ1-2|TRBV7-9
ASSLEQQGYT
>TRBJ1-6|TRBV5-5
ASSGEFAAPLH
>TRBJ2-3|TRBV11-3
ASSSRGGTDTQY
>TRBJ1-6|TRBV6-6
ASSYWGGNSPLH
>NA|TRBV12-3/TRBV12-4
ASSSSGGMETQY
>TRBJ1-4|TRBV4-2
ASSQADRGIEKLF
>TRBJ2-7|TRBV7-8
ASSLTGLTYEQY
>TRBJ2-1|TRBV7-9
ASSPIAGEEDEQF
>TRBJ1-2|TRBV7-9
ASSRDGGGGYT
>TRBJ2-5|TRBV19
ASSIVHGEGGETQY
>TRBJ2-3|TRBV20-1
SADWTGAPDTQY
>TRBJ2-7|TRBV5-1
ASSLGENPNYEQY